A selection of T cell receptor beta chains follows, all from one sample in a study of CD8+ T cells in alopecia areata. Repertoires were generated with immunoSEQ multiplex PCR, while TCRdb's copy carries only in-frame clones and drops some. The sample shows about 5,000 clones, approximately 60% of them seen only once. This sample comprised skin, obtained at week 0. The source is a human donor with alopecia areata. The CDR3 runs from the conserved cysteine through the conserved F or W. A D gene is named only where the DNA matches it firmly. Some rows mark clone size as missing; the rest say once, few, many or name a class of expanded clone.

CDR3aa: CASSVGRTGGLSEQFF; CDR3nt: TGTGCCAGCAGTGTGGGGAGGACAGGGGGTCTAAGTGAGCAGTTCTTC; v_gene: TRBV2; abundance: -; j_gene: TRBJ2-1; d_gene: TRBD1
CDR3aa: CASSDPGQGFHEQYF; CDR3nt: TGTGCCAGCAGTGATCCGGGACAGGGGTTCCACGAGCAGTACTTC; v_gene: TRBV2; abundance: few; j_gene: TRBJ2-7; d_gene: TRBD1
CDR3aa: CASTLFSGRSALHF; CDR3nt: TGTGCCAGCACCCTGTTTAGTGGGCGTTCGGCCCTCCACTTT; v_gene: TRBV7-2; abundance: -; j_gene: TRBJ1-6; d_gene: -
CDR3aa: CASSYLQKGYEQYF; CDR3nt: TGTGCCAGCAGTTACTTGCAGAAAGGATACGAGCAGTACTTC; v_gene: TRBV6-5; abundance: once; j_gene: TRBJ2-7; d_gene: -
CDR3aa: CASSLPLRTDTQYF; CDR3nt: TGTGCCAGCAGTTTACCTCTTCGCACAGATACGCAGTATTTT; v_gene: TRBV7-9; abundance: -; j_gene: TRBJ2-3; d_gene: -
CDR3aa: CAGSEGWGMNTEAFF; CDR3nt: TGTGCCGGCAGTGAAGGGTGGGGTATGAACACTGAAGCTTTCTTT; v_gene: TRBV6-1; abundance: -; j_gene: TRBJ1-1; d_gene: -
CDR3aa: CASSLGTVKGGYTF; CDR3nt: TGCGCCAGCAGCTTGGGGACAGTTAAGGGGGGCTACACCTTC; v_gene: TRBV5-1; abundance: -; j_gene: TRBJ1-2; d_gene: -
CDR3aa: CASSEEGLDYGYTF; CDR3nt: TGTGCCAGCAGTGAGGAGGGACTGGACTATGGCTACACCTTC; v_gene: TRBV2; abundance: -; j_gene: TRBJ1-2; d_gene: -
CDR3aa: CASSLGAGAQETQYF; CDR3nt: TGCGCCAGCAGCTTGGGGGCAGGAGCTCAAGAGACCCAGTACTTC; v_gene: TRBV5-1; abundance: -; j_gene: TRBJ2-5; d_gene: -
CDR3aa: CASSLTAGFAGELFF; CDR3nt: TGTGCCAGCAGTTTAACGGCAGGTTTTGCCGGGGAGCTGTTTTTT; v_gene: TRBV27; abundance: -; j_gene: TRBJ2-2; d_gene: -
CDR3aa: CASSGQSSNQPQHF; CDR3nt: TGTGCCAGCAGTGGACAGTCGAGCAATCAGCCCCAGCATTTT; v_gene: TRBV2; abundance: few; j_gene: TRBJ1-5; d_gene: -
CDR3aa: CASSPAETQYF; CDR3nt: TGTGCCAGCAGCCCCGCGGAGACCCAGTACTTC; v_gene: TRBV7-6; abundance: -; j_gene: TRBJ2-5; d_gene: -
CDR3aa: CASSYGGASGGNTIYF; CDR3nt: TGTGCCAGCAGTTACGGGGGGGCCTCGGGTGGAAACACCATATATTTT; v_gene: TRBV6-5; abundance: -; j_gene: TRBJ1-3; d_gene: -
CDR3aa: CASSRGGNQPQHF; CDR3nt: TGTGCCAGCAGCCGAGGGGGCAATCAGCCCCAGCATTTT; v_gene: TRBV5-3; abundance: -; j_gene: TRBJ1-5; d_gene: -
CDR3aa: CAWSAGGAGHGYTF; CDR3nt: TGTGCCTGGAGCGCAGGGGGCGCTGGCCATGGCTACACCTTC; v_gene: TRBV30; abundance: -; j_gene: TRBJ1-2; d_gene: TRBD1
CDR3aa: CASSLTDTNYGYTF; CDR3nt: TGTGCCAGCAGCTTGACAGACACTAACTATGGCTACACCTTC; v_gene: TRBV7-2; abundance: -; j_gene: TRBJ1-2; d_gene: -
CDR3aa: CASSELGTGDTEAFF; CDR3nt: TGTGCCAGCAGTGAGTTGGGGACAGGCGACACTGAAGCTTTCTTT; v_gene: TRBV2; abundance: -; j_gene: TRBJ1-1; d_gene: TRBD1
CDR3aa: CASSSHLTGVYEQYF; CDR3nt: TGTGCCAGCAGCTCTCATCTGACAGGGGTCTACGAGCAGTACTTC; v_gene: TRBV13; abundance: -; j_gene: TRBJ2-7; d_gene: TRBD1
CDR3aa: CASSHYGDYEQYF; CDR3nt: TGTGCCAGCAGCCACTACGGGGACTACGAGCAGTACTTC; v_gene: TRBV6-1; abundance: -; j_gene: TRBJ2-7; d_gene: -
CDR3aa: CAWSPPFVGQTKNIQYF; CDR3nt: TGTGCCTGGAGTCCACCCTTCGTAGGACAAACCAAAAACATTCAGTACTTC; v_gene: TRBV30; abundance: -; j_gene: TRBJ2-4; d_gene: -
CDR3aa: CASSTPGGGNTEAFF; CDR3nt: TGTGCCAGCAGTACGCCAGGGGGGGGGAACACTGAAGCTTTCTTT; v_gene: TRBV27; abundance: few; j_gene: TRBJ1-1; d_gene: TRBD1
CDR3aa: CASSLSGTGDEKLFF; CDR3nt: TGTGCCAGCAGCCTCTCCGGGACAGGGGATGAAAAACTGTTTTTT; v_gene: TRBV6-5; abundance: -; j_gene: TRBJ1-4; d_gene: TRBD1
CDR3aa: CASSFTSGSYEQYF; CDR3nt: TGTGCCAGCAGTTTTACCTCAGGGAGCTACGAGCAGTACTTC; v_gene: TRBV6-1; abundance: -; j_gene: TRBJ2-7; d_gene: -
CDR3aa: CASSSRTGAGELFF; CDR3nt: TGTGCCAGCAGCTCCCGGACAGGGGCCGGGGAGCTGTTTTTT; v_gene: TRBV11-3; abundance: -; j_gene: TRBJ2-2; d_gene: TRBD1
CDR3aa: CASSYYEQYF; CDR3nt: TGTGCCAGCAGCTACTACGAGCAGTACTTC; v_gene: TRBV6-6; abundance: few; j_gene: TRBJ2-7; d_gene: -
CDR3aa: CASSGRTSGGANRGNEQFF; CDR3nt: TGTGCCAGTAGTGGACGGACTAGCGGGGGGGCGAATAGAGGCAATGAGCAGTTCTTC; v_gene: TRBV19; abundance: -; j_gene: TRBJ2-1; d_gene: TRBD2
CDR3aa: CAWRGPSSGNTIYF; CDR3nt: TGTGCCTGGAGGGGCCCGAGCTCTGGAAACACCATATATTTT; v_gene: TRBV30; abundance: -; j_gene: TRBJ1-3; d_gene: -
CDR3aa: CASSSTSYEQYF; CDR3nt: TGTGCCAGCAGCTCGACCTCCTACGAGCAGTACTTC; v_gene: TRBV7-2; abundance: few; j_gene: TRBJ2-7; d_gene: -
CDR3aa: CASSFGGPYNEQFF; CDR3nt: TGTGCCAGCAGCTTTGGAGGGCCCTACAATGAGCAGTTCTTC; v_gene: TRBV7-9; abundance: few; j_gene: TRBJ2-1; d_gene: -
CDR3aa: CASSQEGRLNTEAFF; CDR3nt: TGTGCCAGCAGCCAAGAGGGCCGGCTGAACACTGAAGCTTTCTTT; v_gene: TRBV4-2; abundance: -; j_gene: TRBJ1-1; d_gene: -
CDR3aa: CASSLSWNTGELFF; CDR3nt: TGTGCCAGCAGCTTGTCATGGAACACCGGGGAGCTGTTTTTT; v_gene: TRBV11-2; abundance: -; j_gene: TRBJ2-2; d_gene: -
CDR3aa: CASRRTVYMNTEAFF; CDR3nt: TGCGCCAGCAGAAGGACAGTCTATATGAACACTGAAGCTTTCTTT; v_gene: TRBV5-1; abundance: -; j_gene: TRBJ1-1; d_gene: -
CDR3aa: CASGSLTEAFF; CDR3nt: TGTGCTAGTGGCTCCCTCACTGAAGCTTTCTTT; v_gene: TRBV12-5; abundance: -; j_gene: TRBJ1-1; d_gene: -
CDR3aa: CASSQGPTGDGYTF; CDR3nt: TGCGCCAGCAGCCAAGGGCCCACAGGGGATGGCTACACCTTC; v_gene: TRBV4-1; abundance: -; j_gene: TRBJ1-2; d_gene: TRBD1
CDR3aa: CASSLEFLGQGYGYTF; CDR3nt: TGTGCCAGCAGCTTGGAATTTTTGGGACAGGGGTATGGCTACACCTTC; v_gene: TRBV5-5; abundance: few; j_gene: TRBJ1-2; d_gene: TRBD1
CDR3aa: CASSSTPGGPPETQYF; CDR3nt: TGCGCCAGCAGCTCGACACCCGGGGGGCCTCCGGAGACCCAGTACTTC; v_gene: TRBV5-1; abundance: -; j_gene: TRBJ2-5; d_gene: -
CDR3aa: CASSLGGRQGTDTQYF; CDR3nt: TGTGCCAGCAGCTTAGGGGGCAGGCAGGGTACAGATACGCAGTATTTT; v_gene: TRBV7-9; abundance: few; j_gene: TRBJ2-3; d_gene: -
CDR3aa: CASSFSATGGSYGYTF; CDR3nt: TGTGCCAGCAGCTTCAGCGCGACGGGGGGGAGCTATGGCTACACCTTC; v_gene: TRBV11-3; abundance: -; j_gene: TRBJ1-2; d_gene: -
CDR3aa: CASSLTPGAGANVLTF; CDR3nt: TGTGCCAGCAGCTTAACTCCAGGGGCTGGGGCCAACGTCCTGACTTTC; v_gene: TRBV7-8; abundance: few; j_gene: TRBJ2-6; d_gene: -
CDR3aa: CSVELGFGTEAFF; CDR3nt: TGCAGCGTTGAATTGGGTTTTGGCACTGAAGCTTTCTTT; v_gene: TRBV29-1; abundance: -; j_gene: TRBJ1-1; d_gene: -
CDR3aa: CATSRDHGYEQFF; CDR3nt: TGTGCCACCAGCAGAGATCACGGGTATGAGCAGTTCTTC; v_gene: TRBV15; abundance: large; j_gene: TRBJ2-1; d_gene: -
CDR3aa: CASSLGETQYF; CDR3nt: TGTGCCAGCAGTTTAGGCGAGACCCAGTACTTC; v_gene: TRBV27; abundance: once; j_gene: TRBJ2-5; d_gene: -